These 24 T cell receptor beta chains were all obtained from the same sample, sequenced in a study of cytomegalovirus exposure and HLA in healthy donors. Primers included in the PCR were 60 Vbeta and 13 Jbeta primers. The protocol was immunoSEQ multiplex PCR, while the TCRdb copy is restricted to in-frame clones and leaves out a portion. The data hold about 130,000 clones, with about four fifths observed a single time. The specimen was PBMCs. These receptors originate from a human donor in good health.

In DNA form, the CDR3 reads TGTGCCAGCAGCTCCCTAGCGGGGGGGAACACCGGGGAGCTGTTTTTT. Its translation: CASSSLAGGNTGELFF. The chain has TRBV7-9 and TRBJ2-2, with 11 bases fitting TRBD2. Germline V gene lookup returns CDR1 SEHNR and CDR2 FQNEAQ (reference sequence). CDR3 size: 16 residues. The J segment lost 1 base and the V segment lost 4 bases, leaving 2 bases of the junction unmatched.

Only one count was recorded for this clone. The rearrangement joins TRBV4-1 to TRBJ2-2, with a tentative D call TRBD2 (6 bases). The germline V and J ends were trimmed by 1 base and 4 bases, with 13 bases remaining between them. Germline values: CDR1 MGHRA, CDR2 YSYEKL. The length of the CDR3 is 16 residues. The DNA of the CDR3 is TGCGCCAGCAGCCAAGGCGACGGGGGTCTCACCGGGGAGCTGTTTTTT. This gives the protein CASSQGDGGLTGELFF.

V usage is TRBV13 and J usage is TRBJ2-3; D is ambiguous. This CDR3 contains 13 residues. With 1 base removed from V and 5 bases from J, the gap between germline ends came to 7 bases. Germline V lookup: CDR1 PRHDT, CDR2 FYEKMQ (reference sequence). The CDR3, as DNA: TGTGCCAGCAGCTTAGAGCGCGAAGATACGCAGTATTTT. Its protein product is CASSLEREDTQYF.

The chain joins TRBV9 to TRBJ2-2; D uncertain. V lost 0 bases and J 2 bases, leaving 8 bases between the germline ends. Germline lookup yields CDR1 SGDLS and CDR2 YYNGEE. The CDR3 is 15 amino acids. The CDR3 region is CASSVDNFNTGELFF. CDR3 DNA sequence: TGTGCCAGCAGCGTAGATAACTTTAACACCGGGGAGCTGTTTTTT.

This clone was counted a single time. The V call is TRBV6-1, the J call TRBJ1-2; D is unresolved. This CDR3 comprises 13 residues. Germline V gives CDR1 MNHNS, CDR2 SASEGT. The V end was cut by 5 bases, the J end by 8 bases, with 15 bases between. In nucleotides, the CDR3 is TGTGCCAGCAGTTATAGGACCTCGGGGGGCTACACCTTC. This sequence encodes CASSYRTSGGYTF.

A single count supports this clone. The chain has TRBV9 and TRBJ2-7; 9 nucleotides line up with TRBD2. Germline CDR1 and CDR2: SGDLS and YYNGEE. The CDR3 extends over 14 amino acids. Trimming at V came to 4 bases and at J to 3 bases, leaving 5 bases not matched to a gene. The CDR3 DNA reads as TGTGCCAGCAGCCCAGGCGGGGGGGACTACGAGCAGTACTTC. This encodes CASSPGGGDYEQYF.

In its sample, this clone was seen a few times. CDR3 DNA: TGTGCCAGCAGCTTAGACGGTTTTAGGAACACCGGGGAGCTGTTTTTT. Translating it yields CASSLDGFRNTGELFF. The chain uses TRBV7-9 and TRBJ2-2, with D unresolved. Germline V lookup: CDR1 SEHNR, CDR2 FQNEAQ (reference sequence). The CDR3 contains 16 residues. The V and J ends lost 1 base and 1 base respectively, with 10 bases between them.

This clone was seen once. Written as DNA, the CDR3 is TGCGCCAGCAGCTCGGCTAGCGGGGTAGCAGAGACCCAGTACTTC. Its translation: CASSSASGVAETQYF. The gene calls are TRBV5-1 and TRBJ2-5; 9 bases map to TRBD2. V dropped 3 bases and J dropped 4; count of bases not matched to a gene: 7. The CDR3 spans 15 residues. Germline V lookup: CDR1 SGHRS, CDR2 YFSETQ.

V is TRBV19 and J is TRBJ2-1; the match to TRBD2 covers 7 bases. The junction had 9 bases not matched to a gene; V was cut back by 1 base and J by 9 bases. The CDR3 contains 15 residues. The germline V gene encodes CDR1 LNHDA and CDR2 SQIVND (reference sequence). CDR3 amino acids: CASSIASGSLGEQFF. As DNA, the CDR3 is TGTGCCAGTAGTATAGCTAGCGGCTCCTTGGGTGAGCAGTTCTTC.

This sequence joins TRBV7-2 and TRBJ1-1; D is uncertain. Per the germline V gene, CDR1 is SGHTA and CDR2 is FQGNSA. The CDR3 extends over 17 amino acids. The V and J ends lost 5 bases and 0 bases respectively, with 19 bases between them. CDR3 DNA: TGTGCCAGCAGCCACCGTGTAGGATACTACATGAACACTGAAGCTTTCTTT. The encoded protein is CASSHRVGYYMNTEAFF. Using reference TRBV7-2 and TRBJ1-1 for the parts outside the CDR3, the full variable domain is GAGVSQSPSNKVTEKGKDVELRCDPISGHTALYWYRQSLGQGLEFLIYFQGNSAPDKSGLPSDRFSAERTGGSVSTLTIQRTQQEDSAVYLCASSHRVGYYMNTEAFFGQGTRLTVV.

The V call is TRBV2, the J call TRBJ2-2; 9 bases line up with TRBD1. The trim removed 5 bases at V and 6 bases at J, leaving 7 bases unmatched. Per the germline V gene, CDR1 is SNHLY and CDR2 is FYNNEI. The CDR3 is made up of 15 amino acids. For the CDR3, the DNA is TGTGCCAGCAGTAAAACAGGGGGCCCGGCCGGGGAGCTGTTTTTT. This translates into CASSKTGGPAGELFF.

This sequence joins TRBV11-2 and TRBJ2-1, with 8 bases fitting TRBD2. J was trimmed by 9 bases and V by 5 bases; bases with no gene match: 9. The CDR3 consists of 14 residues. Per germline, CDR1 SGHAT and CDR2 FQNNGV. The CDR3 nucleotides read TGTGCCAGCAGCCCCTCAGGGAGCGGGGGTGAGCAGTTCTTC. As protein: CASSPSGSGGEQFF.

This clone was counted between two and nine times. The chain couples TRBV19 to TRBJ1-4; D is undetermined. The germline CDR1 and CDR2 sequences are LNHDA and SQIVND (reference sequence). The V and J ends lost 6 bases and 7 bases respectively, with 12 bases between them. The CDR3 contains 13 residues. The CDR3 is CASSGGFPEKLFF. The CDR3 coding sequence is TGTGCCAGTAGCGGAGGCTTCCCTGAAAAACTGTTTTTT.

V gene TRBV5-5 combines with J gene TRBJ2-3, with TRBD2 matching over 13 bases. The germline gives CDR1 SGHKS, CDR2 YYEKEE (reference sequence). V was pared by 6 bases and J by 3 bases, with 4 bases of the junction left unmatched. The CDR3 totals 15 residues. Written as DNA, the CDR3 is TGTGCCAGCACCGGGACTAGCGGGGTTACAGATACGCAGTATTTT. Translated: CASTGTSGVTDTQYF. The entire variable domain, with the rest obtained from reference TRBV5-5 and TRBJ2-3, is as follows: DAGVTQSPTHLIKTRGQQVTLRCSPISGHKSVSWYQQVLGQGPQFIFQYYEKEERGRGNFPDRFSARQFPNYSSELNVNALLLGDSALYLCASTGTSGVTDTQYFGPGTRLTVL.

About this clone itself: Its ends do not fully match the called genes, so a read error is possible. This CDR3 is also generated by other DNA sequences in the sample. This chain connects TRBV6-1 to TRBJ1-5; D gene ambiguous. CDR1 is MNHNS, CDR2 SASEGT, per germline. This CDR3 contains 14 residues. CDR3 coding DNA: TGCGCCAGCAGTGTAGGAGTATGGAGCCAGCCCCAGCATTTT. Amino acid sequence: CASSVGVWSQPQHF.

The chain employs TRBV6-6 and TRBJ2-1; 7 positions match TRBD1. There are 15 residues in the CDR3. V dropped 7 bases and J dropped 7; count of bases not matched to a gene: 13. Germline lookup yields CDR1 MNHNY and CDR2 SVGAGI (reference sequence). This CDR3 is CASTPTGSNQNEQFF. In DNA, the CDR3 is TGTGCCAGCACACCGACAGGGAGCAATCAAAATGAGCAGTTCTTC.

V usage is TRBV7-9 and J usage is TRBJ1-6; D not certain. CDR1 and CDR2 from the germline V gene are SEHNR and FQNEAQ (reference sequence). Trimming shortened V by 5 bases and J by 7 bases, and 9 bases separated the two germline ends. CDR3 size: 13 residues. CDR3 in DNA: TGTGCCAGCAGCCTCGTTAGAAATTCACCCCTCCACTTT. As protein: CASSLVRNSPLHF.

The genes are TRBV6-1 and TRBJ2-7; TRBD1 matches 9 bases. This CDR3 contains 14 residues. The germline V gene has CDR1 MNHNS and CDR2 SASEGT. V dropped 5 bases and J dropped 5; count of bases not matched to a gene: 7. The CDR3 DNA sequence: TGTGCCAGCAGTCTGGACAGGGGACCGAACGAGCAGTACTTC. Residues: CASSLDRGPNEQYF.

This clone showed up just once. The chain uses TRBV6-6 and TRBJ1-1, with TRBD1 as a possible D gene (6 bases). The germline V and J ends were trimmed by 6 bases and 5 bases, with 13 bases remaining between them. Germline-derived CDR1 and CDR2 are MNHNY and SVGAGI (reference sequence). This CDR3 contains 13 residues. Here the CDR3 reads CASRGAGWTEAFF. The CDR3 bases are TGTGCCAGCAGGGGGGCAGGGTGGACTGAAGCTTTCTTT.

The V call is TRBV5-1, the J call TRBJ2-7; D may be TRBD1 (6 bases). The CDR3 totals 15 residues. Germline CDR1 SGHRS, CDR2 YFSETQ. V dropped 0 bases and J dropped 4 bases, with 14 bases sitting between them. The CDR3 is CASSLGGQRLYEQYF. The CDR3 coding sequence is TGCGCCAGCAGCTTGGGAGGACAGAGACTTTACGAGCAGTACTTC.

This rearrangement joins TRBV19 to TRBJ1-1, with TRBD1 matching over 9 bases. The germline CDR1 and CDR2 sequences are LNHDA and SQIVND (reference sequence). The CDR3 length is 15 residues. Losses at the gene ends were 3 bases for V and 10 bases for J; bases not matched to a gene: 12. The CDR3 is CASSISGQGLGGAFF. CDR3 DNA sequence: TGTGCCAGTAGTATTTCGGGACAGGGATTGGGTGGAGCTTTCTTT.

The CDR3 sequence is CASSLGLGNYEQYF. The CDR3 coding sequence is TGCGCCAGCAGCTTGGGCCTAGGCAACTACGAGCAGTACTTC. V and J are TRBV5-1 and TRBJ2-7; D not certain. Germline CDR1 is SGHRS and CDR2 is YFSETQ. The CDR3 extends over 14 amino acids. Trimming pared 0 bases from V and 3 bases from J, leaving 10 bases between.

As to this clone: One end of the junction does not line up with germline, which may come from a read error. This chain links TRBV7-9 with TRBJ2-7, with D maybe TRBD1 (6 bases). Germline V lookup: CDR1 SEHNR, CDR2 FQNEAQ (reference sequence). CDR3 size: 14 residues. CDR3 loop: CSSSLVQGRNEQYF. The CDR3 DNA follows: TGTTCCAGCAGCTTAGTACAGGGCAGGAACGAGCAGTACTTC.

This chain connects TRBV19 to TRBJ2-5, with D perhaps TRBD2 (6 bases). V lost 1 base to trimming and J lost 2 bases, with 17 bases between them. The CDR3 is made up of 17 amino acids. Germline assignment: CDR1 LNHDA and CDR2 SQIVND (reference sequence). The CDR3 sequence is CASSIGGAGRTQETQYF. DNA for the CDR3: TGTGCCAGTAGTATAGGGGGAGCGGGCCGGACGCAAGAGACCCAGTACTTC.